This T cell receptor beta chain was documented in a study of blood T cell repertoires in COVID-19. Study at large: Whether acute or convalescent, the COVID-19 samples came from the United States, Italy and Spain. T cells, B-cell-depleted T cells, or PBMCs provided the cDNA or gDNA that served as material.

Trimming cost V 4 bases and J 6 bases, with 7 bases left between them. CDR1 is SEHNR, CDR2 FQNEAQ, per germline (reference sequence). The CDR3 sequence is 11 residues long. As processed by the authors: Estimated nucleated cell counts came from reference gene primer amplification. The assay was immunoSEQ multiplex PCR, and TCRdb's table has in-frame clones only and misses some. V and J calls and clone size come straight from that table; D and trimming were deduced from the DNA. The sample records some 100,000 clones, roughly 92% being singletons. The sequenced material came from peripheral blood. V gene TRBV7-9 combines with J gene TRBJ2-7; perhaps TRBD1 as D (5 bases). The sequence was collected from a woman between 55 and 75 years old with active COVID-19. CDR3 residues: CASSSRVEQYF. The CDR3 nucleotides read TGTGCCAGCAGCTCCAGGGTCGAGCAGTACTTC. The full variable domain, rest sourced from reference TRBV7-9 and TRBJ2-7, is DTGVSQNPRHKITKRGQNVTFRCDPISEHNRLYWYRQTLGQGPEFLTYFQNEAQLEKSRLLSDRFSAERPKGSFSTLEIQRTEQGDSAMYLCASSSRVEQYFGPGTRLTVT.